The 2 T cell receptor beta chains below come from one sample, sequenced in a study of blood T cell repertoires in COVID-19. Sequencing used immunoSEQ multiplex PCR; TCRdb keeps in-frame clones, though not all of them. Here the sample spans 450,000 to 600,000 clones, roughly nine tenths being singletons. The sequenced sample was PBMCs or T cells enriched from blood (not recorded which). These TCRs come from a woman under 30 who had recovered from COVID-19.

V and J are TRBV27 and TRBJ2-5; TRBD1 might be the D (5 bases). Trimming shortened V by 2 bases and J by 2 bases, and 15 bases separated the two germline ends. This CDR3 spans 16 amino acids. The V gene's germline CDR1 is MNHEY and CDR2 SMNVEV (reference sequence). CDR3 bases: TGTGCCAGCAGTTTAGGTAACACAGGCTGGCAAGAGACCCAGTACTTC. Protein: CASSLGNTGWQETQYF.

The chain joins TRBV28 to TRBJ1-5, with 9 bases identical to TRBD1. This CDR3 is 20 amino acids long. Germline loops: CDR1 MDHEN, CDR2 SYDVKM. The trim removed 5 bases at V and 1 base at J, leaving 18 bases unmatched. The CDR3 loop reads CASSRVLLGTGSKSNQPQHF. Here the CDR3 DNA reads TGTGCCAGCAGTCGAGTCCTCCTCGGGACAGGGAGTAAGAGCAATCAGCCCCAGCATTTT.